This entry describes one TCR beta chain. These data come from a study of blood T cell repertoires in COVID-19. Study overall: Collection of acute and convalescent COVID-19 samples took place in the United States, Italy and Spain. The cDNA or gDNA used as material had been derived from T cells, B-cell-depleted T cells, or PBMCs.

As handled by the study authors: Cell counts per sample came from amplifying reference gene primers. Produced via immunoSEQ multiplex PCR; TCRdb's table is partial and in-frame only. The V and J calls and the clone size are those of that table, but D and trimming were determined from the DNA. The data show over 150,000 clones, roughly 90% seen once. The TCR originated in a woman aged 55-70 years who had recovered from COVID-19. Sample: peripheral blood.

The CDR3 spells CASSRNRGRVAFF. The CDR3 DNA reads as TGTGCCAGCAGTCGTAACAGGGGGCGGGTAGCTTTCTTT. The chain combines TRBV28 with TRBJ1-1; the match to TRBD1 covers 9 bases. The germline V gene encodes CDR1 MDHEN and CDR2 SYDVKM. J lost 10 bases, V lost 5 bases, and 8 bases had no gene match. The CDR3 runs to 13 residues.